Below, 2 T cell receptor beta chains from the same sample are listed, as sequenced in a study of T cells in Graves' hyperthyroidism and ophthalmopathy. Amplified TCR beta CDR3 regions derived from RNA transcripts. HTBI primers were the set used in a first-round RT-PCR of the TCR CDR3. TCRdb re-analysed the multiplex PCR reads in MiXCR, keeping a single row per CDR3 protein. The table lists more than 300,000 distinct CDR3 sequences, approximately 17% of them singletons. The sequenced sample was blood. The origin of the receptors is a man between 18 and 35 years old with Graves' ophthalmopathy.

This clonotype was found a few times. V is TRBV20-1 and J is TRBJ2-7; possibly TRBD1 or TRBD2 for D (5 bases each). In germline, CDR1 is DFQATT, CDR2 SNEGSKA (reference sequence). V was trimmed by 6 bases and J by 6 bases, leaving 21 bases between them. This CDR3 has 14 amino acids. The CDR3 DNA follows: TGCAGTGCGGACCCCTGGGGGACGGCAGCCGAGCAGTACTTC. Its translation: CSADPWGTAAEQYF.

The sample holds many counts of this clonotype. As DNA, the CDR3 is TGCGCCAGCAGGGGTTCGACAGGACCAAACTATGGCTACACCTTC. Protein: CASRGSTGPNYGYTF. The genes are TRBV5-1 and TRBJ1-2, with D possibly being TRBD1 (6 bases). The ends were cut back, 5 bases at V and 2 bases at J, with 16 bases in the middle. This CDR3 is 15 amino acids long. In germline, CDR1 is SGHRS, CDR2 YFSETQ.